Reported below is one T cell receptor beta chain. This clone's antigen is unknown. It has no much larger one-base neighbor in the sample; base qualities were not kept. This sample stems from a study of blood T cell repertoires in COVID-19 (TCRdb year 2020). Background on the whole study: Samples covering the acute and convalescent phases of COVID-19 were provided by collaborators in the United States, Italy and Spain. Sample metadata almost always included a de-identified subject ID, COVID-19 status, age in years and sex. The material from the prospective study consisted of cDNA or gDNA derived from T cells, B-cell-depleted T cells, or PBMCs. Samples were obtained from the ongoing ImmuneRACE study (first 160 participants) and from 950 to 1,500 subjects provided by 6 global collaborators. The dataset comprised deeply sampled blood TCRbeta repertoires from subjects exposed to, actively infected with, or recovered from COVID-19. Where HLA class I and class II types were available, the types were taken from metadata supplied by the sample provider, not from assay-based typing. The repertoires were released in a freely available public database meant as a resource for research on the immune response to SARS-CoV-2. The full study reports these points: The quantity of clinical and demographic metadata differed by source and by participant and was supplied without curation.

The junction carries 14 bases between V and J, which are trimmed by 1 base and 8 bases respectively. CDR1 MGHRA and CDR2 YSYEKL were looked up in the germline V gene. Measured from the cysteine to the phenylalanine, the CDR3 is 15 residues long. The DNA shown is the 45-base CDR3, in frame from base 1. The collaborating institutions used their own protocols to collect whole blood in K2EDTA tubes. For TCRbeta analysis, collaborator samples were shipped as frozen whole blood, as isolated PBMCs, or as DNA extracted from either sample type. TCRbeta CDR3 regions were amplified from genomic DNA by means of the immunoSEQ Assay, a bias-controlled multiplex PCR. Per the original workflow: Nucleated cell counts per sample were estimated from amplification of reference gene primers within the assay. To quantify the absolute abundance of each unique TCRbeta CDR3 rearrangement, sequence reads were collapsed and filtered. For each sample, productive Simpson clonality was calculated as the square root of Simpson's diversity index across productive rearrangements. TCRdb holds this immuneACCESS table with in-frame rearrangements only. Some clones are missing; in checked studies, unresolved V genes explain under half, and the rest has no known cause. The D gene and trimming were derived from the DNA, and the V and J assignments and clone size from that table. In all, the sample holds approximately 170,000 clones, and 85% to 90% of those were seen once. The top ten hold about 7% of the sample.

Rearrangement joined TRBV4-1 to TRBJ1-4; the D gene is perhaps TRBD1, on 5 matching bases. This receptor was identified in a woman of 80 years or more in a cohort sampled during active or convalescent COVID-19. The source material was peripheral blood. At the DNA level, the sequence is TGCGCCAGCAGCCAAGTTTACGTTCCAGGGGAAAAACTGTTTTTT. The encoded protein is CASSQVYVPGEKLFF.